These 10 T cell receptor beta chains were sequenced from one sample in a study of blood T cell repertoires in COVID-19 (TCRdb year 2020). Library preparation used the immunoSEQ multiplex PCR assay. The source is immuneACCESS, and TCRdb retained only in-frame sequences with V and J called. Part of the clones is not carried over; for the studies checked, unresolved V genes explain less than half of this, and the remainder is unexplained. The sample table holds 70,000 to 80,000 clones, of which roughly 82% were seen once. The ten most abundant clones make up approximately 12% of the sample. Sequencing was carried out using peripheral blood. The receptors derive from a human donor in a cohort sampled during active COVID-19.

The chain has TRBV2 and TRBJ1-2; 12 bases line up with TRBD1. V lost 6 bases and J lost 4; bases outside the gene matches: 6. The length of the CDR3 is 15 residues. Germline CDR1 is SNHLY and CDR2 is FYNNEI. The CDR3 loop reads CASSAGTGGVYGYTF. CDR3 nucleotides: TGTGCCAGCAGCGCCGGGACAGGGGGCGTCTATGGCTACACCTTC.

This chain links TRBV13 with TRBJ2-6; TRBD2 matches at 7 bases. Germline V lookup: CDR1 PRHDT, CDR2 FYEKMQ (reference sequence). V shed 3 bases, J shed 0 bases, and the junction held 5 bases outside the gene matches. The CDR3 is made up of 17 amino acids. The chain's CDR3 is CASSFRGVLSGANVLTF. CDR3 coding DNA: TGTGCCAGCAGCTTCCGGGGGGTGCTCTCTGGGGCCAACGTCCTGACTTTC.

This rearrangement joins TRBV5-1 to TRBJ2-7, with 8 bases that match TRBD2. This CDR3 has 15 residues. The V gene end was trimmed by 3 bases and the J gene end by 7 bases; junction bases not matched to a gene: 12. Germline lookup yields CDR1 SGHRS and CDR2 YFSETQ. CDR3 coding DNA: TGCGCCAGCAGCTGGCTCGGGGCGGGAGGAGAAGAGCAGTACTTC. It translates to CASSWLGAGGEEQYF.

The chain employs TRBV6-2 or TRBV6-3 and TRBJ2-7; 7 nucleotides align to TRBD2. CDR3 length equals 16 residues. V dropped 2 bases and J dropped 0; count of bases not matched to a gene: 7. Germline values: CDR1 MNHEY, CDR2 SVGEGT. The CDR3 DNA is TGTGCCAGCAGTTACCTACGACTAGCTAACTCCTACGAGCAGTACTTC. Its protein is CASSYLRLANSYEQYF.

The gene calls are TRBV2 and TRBJ1-1; unclear D gene. The CDR3 covers 12 residues. CDR1 is SNHLY, CDR2 FYNNEI, per germline. The V gene lost 4 bases and the J gene lost 0 bases, with 3 bases spanning the gap. CDR3: CASSVLNTEAFF. In DNA, the CDR3 is TGTGCCAGCAGTGTCTTGAACACTGAAGCTTTCTTT.

The chain links TRBV28 to TRBJ1-3; a possible D gene is TRBD1 (5 bases). CDR3 size: 16 residues. CDR1 MDHEN and CDR2 SYDVKM come from the germline V gene. The V and J ends lost 5 bases and 0 bases respectively, with 14 bases between them. CDR3 DNA: TGTGCCAGCAGTCGCAACGACAGATCCTCTGGAAACACCATATATTTT. Its translation is CASSRNDRSSGNTIYF.

J is TRBJ2-7 and V is TRBV6-2 or TRBV6-3; weak D call: TRBD2 (5 bases). The CDR3 is 14 residues long. Germline V lookup: CDR1 MNHEY, CDR2 SVGEGT. V lost 4 bases and J 1 base, leaving 11 bases between the germline ends. This chain's CDR3 is CASSSTRGSYEQYF. In nucleotides, the CDR3 is TGTGCCAGCAGTTCCACTCGGGGATCCTACGAGCAGTACTTC.

The chain employs TRBV2 and TRBJ2-1, with TRBD2 identical over 8 bases. The ends lost 6 bases at V and 6 bases at J; junction bases unmatched: 7. Looked up from germline, CDR1 is SNHLY and CDR2 is FYNNEI. The CDR3 is 14 amino acids. CDR3: CASSLGGAPNEQFF. CDR3 coding DNA: TGTGCCAGCAGCCTCGGGGGGGCCCCCAATGAGCAGTTCTTC.

This clone is medium-sized within its sample. The chain employs TRBV29-1 and TRBJ1-5; the D gene is possibly TRBD1 (6 bases). Germline V lookup: CDR1 SQVTM, CDR2 ANQGSEA. Trimming pared 6 bases from V and 4 bases from J, leaving 16 bases between. The CDR3 has 14 amino acids. CDR3 region: CSVSWGRGNQPQHF. The CDR3 region has the DNA TGCAGCGTGTCCTGGGGGAGGGGGAATCAGCCCCAGCATTTT.

The CDR3 bases are TGCGCCAGCCGGGCAGGGCCCTTGAGCAATCAGCCCCAGCATTTT. Its translation is CASRAGPLSNQPQHF. The chain is built from TRBV5-1 and TRBJ1-5, with D maybe TRBD1 (5 bases). Trimming took 7 bases from V and 1 from J, leaving 15 bases between them. This CDR3 contains 15 residues. CDR1 is SGHRS and CDR2 is YFSETQ in the germline V gene. Supplemented by reference TRBV5-1 and TRBJ1-5, the full variable domain reads KAGVTQTPRYLIKTRGQQVTLSCSPISGHRSVSWYQQTPGQGLQFLFEYFSETQRNKGNFPGRFSGRQFSNSRSEMNVSTLELGDSALYLCASRAGPLSNQPQHFGDGTRLSIL.